This paragraph reports one T cell receptor beta chain. This sample stems from a study of blood T cell repertoires in COVID-19. Study-level background: The samples span acute and convalescent COVID-19 from the United States, Italy and Spain. PBMCs, B-cell-depleted T cells, or T cells were the source of the cDNA or gDNA that made up the material.

Trimming took 1 base from V and 3 from J; bases not matched to a gene: 9. The CDR3 consists of 18 residues. Germline V gene data show CDR1 as LGHDT and CDR2 as YNNKEL (reference sequence). Authors' analysis steps: Amplification of reference gene primers was used by the study to estimate nucleated cell counts. TCRdb keeps only in-frame clones here, not all; method: immunoSEQ multiplex PCR. V, J and clone size are taken as reported in that table, and D and trimming were inferred from the DNA itself. The repertoire has approximately 170,000 clones, approximately 80% of them found once; the top ten carry 13%.

Specimen: peripheral blood. The chain joins TRBV3-1 (or the pseudogene TRBV3-2) to TRBJ2-3; 11 positions match TRBD1. The TCR was taken from a man aged 65 to 85 who had recovered from COVID-19. CDR3 sequence (DNA): TGTGCCAGCAGCCAAGTTCCGGGACAGGGGGTCGGAACAGATACGCAGTATTTT. As protein: CASSQVPGQGVGTDTQYF.